The 16 T cell receptor beta chains below all came from one sample that was sequenced in a study of blood T cell repertoires in COVID-19. The method was immunoSEQ multiplex PCR; TCRdb's version includes in-frame clones alone and lacks a portion of them. Among hundreds of thousands of clones, approximately 85% were seen once, and the ten largest hold roughly 4.7%. What was sequenced was peripheral blood. The receptors come from a woman aged 65 to 85 with acute or convalescent COVID-19.

This chain joins TRBV5-1 and TRBJ1-1; no definite D call. The CDR3 is made up of 12 amino acids. Between the trimmed V and J ends, which lost 2 bases and 1 base, there was a span of 3 bases. Germline assignment: CDR1 SGHRS and CDR2 YFSETQ. CDR3 DNA sequence: TGCGCCAGCAGCTTAGCGAACACTGAAGCTTTCTTT. Translating it yields CASSLANTEAFF.

This chain connects TRBV5-5 to TRBJ2-3, with D possibly matching TRBD2 (5 bases). The CDR3 is 16 amino acids. V was cut by 0 bases and J by 4 bases, with 15 bases left in between. Per germline, CDR1 SGHKS and CDR2 YYEKEE (reference sequence). The DNA for the CDR3 is TGTGCCAGCAGCTTGGCGGGAATTCAGTCAGCAGATACGCAGTATTTT. Translating it yields CASSLAGIQSADTQYF.

This chain links TRBV4-1 with TRBJ1-6; the match to TRBD1 covers 8 bases. This CDR3 has 16 amino acids. Germline V CDR1 and CDR2: MGHRA, YSYEKL. Trimming at V came to 4 bases and at J to 3 bases, leaving 5 bases not matched to a gene. The CDR3 nucleotides read TGCGCCAGCAGCCTCGGGACAGGCGTCTATAATTCACCCCTCCACTTT. Amino acid sequence: CASSLGTGVYNSPLHF.

This clone showed up just once. The chain carries TRBV24-1 and TRBJ1-5; D uncertain. Between the trimmed V and J ends, which lost 4 bases and 5 bases, there was a span of 5 bases. In germline, CDR1 is KGHDR, CDR2 SFDVKD. This CDR3 is 12 amino acids long. The CDR3 loop is CATSEGDQPQHF. The CDR3 nucleotides read TGTGCCACCAGTGAGGGAGATCAGCCCCAGCATTTT.

The chain has TRBV20-1 and TRBJ1-3; TRBD1 agrees at 10 bases. The CDR3 runs 15 residues. The V gene's germline CDR1 is DFQATT and CDR2 SNEGSKA (reference sequence). The ends lost 3 bases at V and 2 bases at J; junction bases unmatched: 4. CDR3 sequence reads: CSASPGTGAGNTIYF. CDR3 bases: TGCAGTGCTAGTCCCGGGACAGGGGCTGGAAACACCATATATTTT.

This clone appeared many times. The chain is built from TRBV6-6 and TRBJ1-1; TRBD1 agrees at 8 bases. V lost 5 bases and J lost 5; bases outside the gene matches: 19. Germline V gives CDR1 MNHNY, CDR2 SVGAGI (reference sequence). This CDR3 is built from 18 residues. The CDR3 sequence is CASSRVKVTGGRWTEAFF. The CDR3 DNA reads as TGTGCCAGCAGTCGAGTAAAGGTCACAGGGGGAAGATGGACTGAAGCTTTCTTT.

In DNA, the CDR3 is TGTGCCAGTAGTAACCGGGACAGATGGGGACAGCCCCAGCATTTT. Its translation is CASSNRDRWGQPQHF. This chain joins TRBV19 and TRBJ1-5, with 7 bases lining up with TRBD1. Per the germline V gene, CDR1 is LNHDA and CDR2 is SQIVND (reference sequence). J gave up 7 bases and V 4 bases, and 10 bases lay outside the gene matches. The CDR3 totals 15 residues.

V gene TRBV6-5 combines with J gene TRBJ1-6, with 10 bases lining up with TRBD1. The CDR3 totals 15 residues. Germline CDR1 MNHEY, CDR2 SVGAGI. The V gene end was trimmed by 6 bases and the J gene end by 5 bases; junction bases not matched to a gene: 4. CDR3 DNA sequence: TGTGCCAGCAGGGACGGACAGGGGGATAATTCACCCCTCCACTTT. Translation: CASRDGQGDNSPLHF.

In this sample, this clone turned up a few times. The CDR3 region has the DNA TGTGCTAGTGCCCCGCGTGGGGGGGAGCGAACAGATACGCAGTATTTT. Residues: CASAPRGGERTDTQYF. The chain is built from TRBV12-5 and TRBJ2-3; TRBD2 agrees at 7 bases. V lost 7 bases to trimming and J lost 3 bases; unmatched junction nucleotides: 13. Germline CDR1 LGHNT, CDR2 FRNRAP. The CDR3 runs to 16 residues.

V gene TRBV3-1 (or the pseudogene TRBV3-2) combines with J gene TRBJ1-3, with D unclear. The CDR3 extends over 12 amino acids. The germline gives CDR1 LGHDT, CDR2 YNNKEL (reference sequence). The germline V and J ends were trimmed by 2 bases and 4 bases, with 3 bases remaining between them. This CDR3 is CASSQSGNTIYF. The CDR3 DNA is TGTGCCAGCAGCCAATCGGGAAACACCATATATTTT.

The chain is built from TRBV28 and TRBJ2-7, with a tentative D call TRBD2 (5 bases). V lost 5 bases and J lost 1, with 9 bases in between. This CDR3 spans 13 amino acids. Per germline, CDR1 MDHEN and CDR2 SYDVKM. The CDR3 protein is CASSSSESYEQYF. The CDR3, as DNA: TGTGCCAGCAGTAGTAGCGAATCCTACGAGCAGTACTTC.

This clone was counted a few times. The chain uses TRBV30 and TRBJ1-2; TRBD1 matches 10 bases. Trimming at V came to 7 bases and at J to 7 bases, leaving 12 bases not matched to a gene. Germline V CDR1 and CDR2: GTSNPN, SVGIG (reference sequence). The CDR3 sequence is 14 residues long. CDR3 in amino acids: CAFEKSGQGTGYTF. The DNA of the CDR3 is TGTGCCTTCGAAAAATCGGGACAGGGGACTGGCTACACCTTC.

The chain uses TRBV10-3 and TRBJ1-1; 8 nucleotides match TRBD1. J was trimmed by 4 bases and V by 5 bases; bases with no gene match: 3. Germline V gives CDR1 ENHRY, CDR2 SYGVKD. There are 13 residues in the CDR3. This CDR3 is CAISTGGPTEAFF. CDR3 bases: TGTGCCATCAGTACAGGGGGTCCCACTGAAGCTTTCTTT.

This CDR3 is CASSESVFQGRSGNTIYF. The CDR3 bases are TGCGCCAGCAGTGAGTCGGTGTTTCAGGGCCGCTCTGGAAACACCATATATTTT. This chain connects TRBV10-2 to TRBJ1-3, with D perhaps matching TRBD1 (5 bases). CDR1 and CDR2 from the germline V gene are WSHSY and SAAADI. The V and J ends lost 0 bases and 0 bases respectively, with 15 bases between them. The CDR3 extends over 18 amino acids.

The chain is built from TRBV4-2 and TRBJ2-1, with TRBD2 identical over 11 bases. The V gene's germline CDR1 is LGHNA and CDR2 YNFKEQ. V dropped 0 bases and J dropped 6; count of bases not matched to a gene: 7. This CDR3 is built from 17 residues. CDR3: CASSQEGGLAAVNEQFF. In DNA form, the CDR3 reads TGTGCCAGCAGCCAAGAAGGGGGACTAGCGGCGGTCAATGAGCAGTTCTTC.

The chain joins TRBV12-3 or TRBV12-4 to TRBJ1-1; 7 nucleotides align to TRBD1. The CDR3 is 13 amino acids. Trimming removed 7 bases from V and 4 bases from J; junction bases left unmatched: 6. The CDR3 DNA sequence: TGTGCCAGCAACCGACAGGGAGGCACTGAAGCTTTCTTT. Translation gives CASNRQGGTEAFF.